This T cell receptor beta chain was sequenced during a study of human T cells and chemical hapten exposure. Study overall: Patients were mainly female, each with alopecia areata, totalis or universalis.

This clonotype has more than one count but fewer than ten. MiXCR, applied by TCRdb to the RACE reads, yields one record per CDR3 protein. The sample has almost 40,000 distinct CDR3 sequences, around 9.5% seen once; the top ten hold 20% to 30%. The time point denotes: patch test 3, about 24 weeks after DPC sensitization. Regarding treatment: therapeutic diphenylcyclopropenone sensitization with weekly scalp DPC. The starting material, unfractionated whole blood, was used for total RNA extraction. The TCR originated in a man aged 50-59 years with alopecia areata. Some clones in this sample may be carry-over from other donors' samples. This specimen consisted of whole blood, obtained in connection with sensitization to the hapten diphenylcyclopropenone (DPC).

CDR3 sequence (DNA): TGTGCCATCAGTGGATCGGTGGTTCGGAGTGACGAGCAGTACTTC. Translating it yields CAISGSVVRSDEQYF. V is TRBV10-3 and J is TRBJ2-7; D is uncertain. Germline V gives CDR1 ENHRY, CDR2 SYGVKD. The CDR3 spans 15 residues. Trimming pared 4 bases from V and 5 bases from J, leaving 18 bases between.